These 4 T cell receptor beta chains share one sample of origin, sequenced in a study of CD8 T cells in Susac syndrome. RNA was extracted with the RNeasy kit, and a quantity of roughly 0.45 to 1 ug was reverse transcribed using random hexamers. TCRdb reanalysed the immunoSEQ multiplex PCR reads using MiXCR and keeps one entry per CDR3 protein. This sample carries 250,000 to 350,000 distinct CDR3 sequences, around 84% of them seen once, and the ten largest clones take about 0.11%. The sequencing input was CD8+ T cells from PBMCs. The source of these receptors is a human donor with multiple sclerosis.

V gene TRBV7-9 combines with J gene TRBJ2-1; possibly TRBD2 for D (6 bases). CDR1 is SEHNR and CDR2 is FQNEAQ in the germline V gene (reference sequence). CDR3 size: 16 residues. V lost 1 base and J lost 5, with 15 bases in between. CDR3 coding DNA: TGTGCCAGCAGCTTAGGTCCACGCGGGGTGAACAATGAGCAGTTCTTC. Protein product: CASSLGPRGVNNEQFF.

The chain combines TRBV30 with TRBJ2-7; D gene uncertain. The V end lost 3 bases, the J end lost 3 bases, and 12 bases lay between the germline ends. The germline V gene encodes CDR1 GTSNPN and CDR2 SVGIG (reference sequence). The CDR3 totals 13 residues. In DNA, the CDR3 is TGTGCCTGGAGCCCCCCCGCTAGCTACGAGCAGTACTTC. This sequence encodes CAWSPPASYEQYF.

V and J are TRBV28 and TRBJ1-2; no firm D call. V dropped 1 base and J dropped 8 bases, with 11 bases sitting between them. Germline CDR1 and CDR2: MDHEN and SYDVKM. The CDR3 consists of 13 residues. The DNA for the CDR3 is TGTGCCAGCAGTTTATCTCGGAGTCGGGGCTACACCTTC. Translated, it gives CASSLSRSRGYTF.

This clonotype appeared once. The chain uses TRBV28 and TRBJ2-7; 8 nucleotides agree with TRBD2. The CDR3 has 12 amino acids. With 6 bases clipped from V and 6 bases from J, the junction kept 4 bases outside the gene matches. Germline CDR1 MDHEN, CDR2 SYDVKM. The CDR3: CASSPGTSEQYF. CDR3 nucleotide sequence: TGTGCCAGCAGCCCCGGGACTAGCGAGCAGTACTTC.